This paragraph reports one T cell receptor (beta chain). What it binds is not known. The CDR3 has 16 amino acids. Germline lookup yields CDR1 SGHNT and CDR2 YYREEE (reference sequence). Unmatched junction bases numbered 4, after V lost 1 base and J lost 2 bases. This entry belongs to a study of cytomegalovirus exposure and HLA in healthy donors. The PCR made use of 60 Vbeta and 13 Jbeta primers. As originally analysed: In a later analysis, of around 83 million unique beta chains, roughly 10 million appeared in at least two donors. Only in-frame clones appear in the TCRdb table, and some are missing; sequencing was by immunoSEQ multiplex PCR. V and J calls plus clone size are reproduced from that table; the DNA served to infer D and trimming. The sample includes around 130,000 clones, roughly 79% of them seen just once. Whole-study findings and limits: In the analysis, some V segments, TRBV6-2 and TRBV6-3 included, were excluded as indistinguishable.

The sequenced sample consisted of PBMCs. The TCR originated in a woman aged 45-65 years in good health and CMV-seronegative. The chain recombines TRBV5-4 with TRBJ2-5; 11 positions agree with TRBD2. The DNA for the CDR3 is TGTGCCAGCAGCTTGCGGCTAGCGGGAGGTCAAGAGACCCAGTACTTC. Translated: CASSLRLAGGQETQYF. Based on the CDR3 plus reference TRBV5-4 and TRBJ2-5, the full variable domain is ETGVTQSPTHLIKTRGQQVTLRCSSQSGHNTVSWYQQALGQGPQFIFQYYREEENGRGNFPPRFSGLQFPNYSSELNVNALELDDSALYLCASSLRLAGGQETQYFGPGTRLLVL.